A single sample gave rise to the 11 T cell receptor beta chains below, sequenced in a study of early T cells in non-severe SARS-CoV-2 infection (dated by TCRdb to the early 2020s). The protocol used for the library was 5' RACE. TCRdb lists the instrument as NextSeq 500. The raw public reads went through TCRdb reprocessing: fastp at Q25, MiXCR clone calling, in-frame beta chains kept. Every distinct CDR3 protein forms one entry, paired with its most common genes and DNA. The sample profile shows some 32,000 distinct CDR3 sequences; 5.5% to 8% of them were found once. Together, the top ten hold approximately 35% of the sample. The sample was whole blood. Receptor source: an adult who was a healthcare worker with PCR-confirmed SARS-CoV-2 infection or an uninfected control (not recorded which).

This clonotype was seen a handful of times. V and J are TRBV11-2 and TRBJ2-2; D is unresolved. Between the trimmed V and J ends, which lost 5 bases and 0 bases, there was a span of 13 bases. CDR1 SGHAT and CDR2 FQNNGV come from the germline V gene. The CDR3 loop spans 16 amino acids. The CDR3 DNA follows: TGTGCCAGCAGCCCCCAGGATATGGCGAACACCGGGGAGCTGTTTTTT. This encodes CASSPQDMANTGELFF.

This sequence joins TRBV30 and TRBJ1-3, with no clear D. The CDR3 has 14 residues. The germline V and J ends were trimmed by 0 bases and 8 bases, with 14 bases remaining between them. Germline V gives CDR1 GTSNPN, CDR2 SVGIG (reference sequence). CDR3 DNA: TGTGCCTGGAGTGTACTACAGACATGGGACACCATATATTTT. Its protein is CAWSVLQTWDTIYF.

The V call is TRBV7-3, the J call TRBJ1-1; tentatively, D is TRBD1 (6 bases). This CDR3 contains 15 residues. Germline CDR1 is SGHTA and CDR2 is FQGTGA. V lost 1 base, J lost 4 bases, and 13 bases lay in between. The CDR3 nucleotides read TGTGCCAGCAGCTTAAATTCAGGGGCGGGCACTGAAGCTTTCTTT. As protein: CASSLNSGAGTEAFF.

CDR3 loop: CASSQETDNSPLHF. CDR3 coding DNA: TGTGCCAGCAGCCAAGAGACTGACAATTCACCCCTCCACTTT. J is TRBJ1-6 and V is TRBV4-2; D remains ambiguous. The CDR3 is made up of 14 amino acids. V dropped 0 bases and J dropped 7 bases, with 7 bases sitting between them. CDR1 is LGHNA, CDR2 YNFKEQ, per germline.

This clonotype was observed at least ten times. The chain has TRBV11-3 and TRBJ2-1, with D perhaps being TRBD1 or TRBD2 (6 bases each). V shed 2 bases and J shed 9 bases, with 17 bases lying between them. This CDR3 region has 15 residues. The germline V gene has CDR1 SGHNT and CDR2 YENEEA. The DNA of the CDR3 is TGTGCCAGCAGCTTATTCGGAGGGGGTCAACCTGAGCAGTTCTTC. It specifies CASSLFGGGQPEQFF.

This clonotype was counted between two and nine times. This CDR3 reads CASSLTVIATNEKLFF. CDR3 in DNA: TGTGCCAGCAGCTTGACAGTCATTGCAACTAATGAAAAACTGTTTTTT. The J gene is TRBJ1-4, the V gene TRBV7-9, with D maybe TRBD1 (5 bases). Germline V gives CDR1 SEHNR, CDR2 FQNEAQ (reference sequence). V was clipped by 3 bases and J by 0 bases, with 11 bases between them. The CDR3 has 16 residues. The whole variable domain, remainder taken from reference TRBV7-9 and TRBJ1-4, is DTGVSQNPRHKITKRGQNVTFRCDPISEHNRLYWYRQTLGQGPEFLTYFQNEAQLEKSRLLSDRFSAERPKGSFSTLEIQRTEQGDSAMYLCASSLTVIATNEKLFFGSGTQLSVL.

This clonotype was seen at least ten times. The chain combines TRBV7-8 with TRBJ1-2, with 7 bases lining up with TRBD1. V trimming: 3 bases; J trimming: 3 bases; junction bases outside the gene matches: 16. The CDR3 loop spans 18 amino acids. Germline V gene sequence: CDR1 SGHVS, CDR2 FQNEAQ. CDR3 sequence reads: CASSFFPGSGQRDYGYTF. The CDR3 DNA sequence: TGTGCCAGCAGCTTTTTTCCAGGGTCGGGACAGAGGGACTATGGCTACACCTTC.

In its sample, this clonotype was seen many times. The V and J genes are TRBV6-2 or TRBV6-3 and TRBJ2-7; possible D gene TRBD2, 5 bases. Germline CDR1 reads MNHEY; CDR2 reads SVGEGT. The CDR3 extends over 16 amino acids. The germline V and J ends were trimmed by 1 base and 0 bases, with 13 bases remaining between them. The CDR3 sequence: CASSYWASGSSYEQYF. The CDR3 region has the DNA TGTGCCAGCAGTTACTGGGCCAGCGGTAGCTCCTACGAGCAGTACTTC.

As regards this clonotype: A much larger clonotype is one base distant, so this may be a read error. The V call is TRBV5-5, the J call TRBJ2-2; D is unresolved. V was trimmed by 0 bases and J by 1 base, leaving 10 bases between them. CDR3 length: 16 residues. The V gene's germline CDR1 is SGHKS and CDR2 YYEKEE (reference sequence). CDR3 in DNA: TGTGCCAGCAGCTTGGGCCAGACCCTGAACACCGGGGAGCTGTTTTTT. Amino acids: CASSLGQTLNTGELFF.

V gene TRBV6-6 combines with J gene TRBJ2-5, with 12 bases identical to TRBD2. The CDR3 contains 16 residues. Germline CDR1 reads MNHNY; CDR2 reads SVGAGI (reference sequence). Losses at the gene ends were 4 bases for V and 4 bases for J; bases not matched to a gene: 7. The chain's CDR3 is CASSSNLAGGGETQYF. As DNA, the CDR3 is TGTGCCAGCAGTTCCAATCTAGCGGGAGGGGGAGAGACCCAGTACTTC.

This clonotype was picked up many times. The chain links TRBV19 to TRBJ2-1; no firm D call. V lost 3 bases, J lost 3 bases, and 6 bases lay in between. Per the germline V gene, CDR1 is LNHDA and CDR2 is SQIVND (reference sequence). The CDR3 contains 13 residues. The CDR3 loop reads CASSIGLYNEQFF. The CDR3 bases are TGTGCCAGTAGTATTGGCCTCTACAATGAGCAGTTCTTC.